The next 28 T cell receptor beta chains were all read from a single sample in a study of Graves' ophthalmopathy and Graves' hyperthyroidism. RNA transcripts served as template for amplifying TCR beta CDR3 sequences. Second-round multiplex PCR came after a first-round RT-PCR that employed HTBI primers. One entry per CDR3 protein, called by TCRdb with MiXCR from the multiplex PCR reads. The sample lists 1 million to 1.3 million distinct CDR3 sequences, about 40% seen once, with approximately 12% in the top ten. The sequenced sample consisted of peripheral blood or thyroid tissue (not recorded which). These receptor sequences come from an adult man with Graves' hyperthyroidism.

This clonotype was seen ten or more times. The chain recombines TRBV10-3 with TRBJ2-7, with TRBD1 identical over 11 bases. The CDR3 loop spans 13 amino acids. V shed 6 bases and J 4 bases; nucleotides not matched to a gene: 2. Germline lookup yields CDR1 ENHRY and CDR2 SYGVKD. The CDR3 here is CAISRDRGYEQYF. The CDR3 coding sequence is TGTGCCATCAGCCGGGACAGGGGGTACGAGCAGTACTTC.

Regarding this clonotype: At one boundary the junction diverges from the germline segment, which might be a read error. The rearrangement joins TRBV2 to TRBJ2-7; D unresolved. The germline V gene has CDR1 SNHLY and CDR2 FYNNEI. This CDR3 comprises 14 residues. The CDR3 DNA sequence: TGTGTCAGCAGTGAGGTTCCCAGCTCCTACGAGCAGTACTTC. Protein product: CVSSEVPSSYEQYF.

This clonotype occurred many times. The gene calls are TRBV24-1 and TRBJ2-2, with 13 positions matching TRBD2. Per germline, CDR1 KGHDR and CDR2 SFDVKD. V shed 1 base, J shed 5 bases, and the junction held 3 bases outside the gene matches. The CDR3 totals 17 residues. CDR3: CATSDLGLAGATGELFF. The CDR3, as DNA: TGTGCCACCAGTGATTTAGGACTAGCGGGAGCTACCGGGGAGCTGTTTTTT.

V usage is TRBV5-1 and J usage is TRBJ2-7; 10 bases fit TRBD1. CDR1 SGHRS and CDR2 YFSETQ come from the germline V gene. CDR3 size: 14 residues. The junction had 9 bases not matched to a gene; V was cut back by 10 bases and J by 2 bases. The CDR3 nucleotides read TGCGCCGCCAGACTGGGACAGGGGCCCTACGAGCAGTACTTC. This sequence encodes CAARLGQGPYEQYF. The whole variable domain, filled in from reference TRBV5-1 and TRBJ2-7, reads KAGVTQTPRYLIKTRGQQVTLSCSPISGHRSVSWYQQTPGQGLQFLFEYFSETQRNKGNFPGRFSGRQFSNSRSEMNVSTLELGDSALYLCAARLGQGPYEQYFGPGTRLTVT.

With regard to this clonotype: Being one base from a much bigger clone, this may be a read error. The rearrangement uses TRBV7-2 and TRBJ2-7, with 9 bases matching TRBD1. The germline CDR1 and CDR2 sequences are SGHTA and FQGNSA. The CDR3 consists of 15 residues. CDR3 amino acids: CASSAGQGLSYGQYF. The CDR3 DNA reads TGTGCCAGCAGCGCCGGACAGGGGCTCTCCTACGGGCAGTACTTC.

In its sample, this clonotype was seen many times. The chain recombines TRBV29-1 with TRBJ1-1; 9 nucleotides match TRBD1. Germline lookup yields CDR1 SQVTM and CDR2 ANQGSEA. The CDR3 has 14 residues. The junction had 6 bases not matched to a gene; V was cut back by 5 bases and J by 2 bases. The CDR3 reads CSVSRQGGNTEAFF. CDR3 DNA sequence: TGCAGCGTTTCTCGACAGGGGGGTAACACTGAAGCTTTCTTT.

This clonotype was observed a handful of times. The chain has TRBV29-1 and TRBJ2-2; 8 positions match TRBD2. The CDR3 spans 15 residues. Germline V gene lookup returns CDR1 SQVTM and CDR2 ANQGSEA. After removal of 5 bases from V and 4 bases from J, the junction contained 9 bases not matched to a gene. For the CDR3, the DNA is TGCAGCGTTATCTGGGGACTAGGTTCCACCGGGGAGCTGTTTTTT. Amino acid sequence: CSVIWGLGSTGELFF.

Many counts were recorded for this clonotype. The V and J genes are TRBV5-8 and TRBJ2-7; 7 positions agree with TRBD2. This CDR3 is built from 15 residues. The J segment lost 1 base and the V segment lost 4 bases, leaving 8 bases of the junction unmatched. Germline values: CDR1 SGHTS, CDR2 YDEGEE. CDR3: CASSLEGRGSYEQYF. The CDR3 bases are TGTGCCAGCAGCCTCGAGGGGCGGGGGTCCTACGAGCAGTACTTC.

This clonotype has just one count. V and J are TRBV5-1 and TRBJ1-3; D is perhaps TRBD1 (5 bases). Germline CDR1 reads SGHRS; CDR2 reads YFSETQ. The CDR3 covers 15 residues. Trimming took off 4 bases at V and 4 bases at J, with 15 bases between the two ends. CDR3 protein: CASSEGLAGGNTIYF. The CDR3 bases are TGCGCCAGCAGCGAGGGACTAGCGGGAGGAAACACCATATATTTT.

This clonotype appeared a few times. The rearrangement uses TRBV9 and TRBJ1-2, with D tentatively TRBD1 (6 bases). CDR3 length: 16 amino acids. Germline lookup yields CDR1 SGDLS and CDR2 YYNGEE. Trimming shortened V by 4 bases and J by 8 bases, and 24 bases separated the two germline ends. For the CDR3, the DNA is TGTGCCAGCAGCTTAGGACTACAGGGAGGGTTCTACGGCTACACCTTC. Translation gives CASSLGLQGGFYGYTF.

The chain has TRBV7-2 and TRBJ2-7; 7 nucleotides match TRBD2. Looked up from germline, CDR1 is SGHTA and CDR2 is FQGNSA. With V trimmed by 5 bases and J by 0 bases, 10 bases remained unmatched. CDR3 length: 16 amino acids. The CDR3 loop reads CASSNNKGGSSYEQYF. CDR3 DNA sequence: TGTGCCAGCAGCAACAACAAGGGCGGGAGCTCCTACGAGCAGTACTTC. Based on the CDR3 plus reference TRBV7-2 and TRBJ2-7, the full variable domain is GAGVSQSPSNKVTEKGKDVELRCDPISGHTALYWYRQSLGQGLEFLIYFQGNSAPDKSGLPSDRFSAERTGGSVSTLTIQRTQQEDSAVYLCASSNNKGGSSYEQYFGPGTRLTVT.

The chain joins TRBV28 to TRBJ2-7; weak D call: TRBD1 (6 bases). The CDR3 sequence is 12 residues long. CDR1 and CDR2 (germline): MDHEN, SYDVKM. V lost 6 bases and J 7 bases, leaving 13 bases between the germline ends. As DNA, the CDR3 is TGTGCCAGCAGCCCGGACAGTTTTGAGCAGTACTTC. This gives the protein CASSPDSFEQYF. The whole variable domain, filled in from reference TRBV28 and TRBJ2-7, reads DVKVTQSSRYLVKRTGEKVFLECVQDMDHENMFWYRQDPGLGLRLIYFSYDVKMKEKGDIPEGYSVSREKKERFSLILESASTNQTSMYLCASSPDSFEQYFGPGTRLTVT.

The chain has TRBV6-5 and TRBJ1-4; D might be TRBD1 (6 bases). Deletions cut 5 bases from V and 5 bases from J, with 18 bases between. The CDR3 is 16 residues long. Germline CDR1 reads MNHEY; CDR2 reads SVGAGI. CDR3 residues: CASSDDRQGINEKLFF. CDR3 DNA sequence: TGTGCCAGCAGTGACGACCGCCAGGGGATAAATGAAAAACTGTTTTTT.

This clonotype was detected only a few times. The CDR3 coding sequence is TGTGCCAGCAGCGAAAATCGCGAGCAGTACTTC. Translating gives CASSENREQYF. This rearrangement joins TRBV2 to TRBJ2-7; D gene unclear. Germline V gives CDR1 SNHLY, CDR2 FYNNEI. V lost 6 bases and J 6 bases, leaving 9 bases between the germline ends. CDR3 size: 11 residues.

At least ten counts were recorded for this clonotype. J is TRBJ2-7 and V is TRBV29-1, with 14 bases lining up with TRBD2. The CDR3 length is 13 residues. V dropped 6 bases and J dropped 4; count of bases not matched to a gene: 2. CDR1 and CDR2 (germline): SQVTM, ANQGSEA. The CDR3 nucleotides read TGCAGCGTGACTAGCGGGGGGGCATACGAGCAGTACTTC. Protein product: CSVTSGGAYEQYF.

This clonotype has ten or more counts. This chain's CDR3 is CSADQGPAFF. The CDR3 coding sequence is TGCAGTGCCGATCAGGGCCCAGCTTTCTTT. This rearrangement joins TRBV20-1 to TRBJ1-1; possibly TRBD1 for D (5 bases). V dropped 6 bases and J dropped 10 bases, with 12 bases sitting between them. Germline CDR1 reads DFQATT; CDR2 reads SNEGSKA (reference sequence). The CDR3 covers 10 residues.

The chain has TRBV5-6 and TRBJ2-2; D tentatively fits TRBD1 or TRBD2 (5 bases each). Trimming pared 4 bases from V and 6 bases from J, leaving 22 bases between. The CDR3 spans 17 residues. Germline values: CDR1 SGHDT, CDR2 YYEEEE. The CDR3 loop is CASSQPGRGPYSGELFF. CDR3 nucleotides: TGTGCCAGCAGCCAACCGGGACGGGGACCTTACTCCGGGGAGCTGTTTTTT.

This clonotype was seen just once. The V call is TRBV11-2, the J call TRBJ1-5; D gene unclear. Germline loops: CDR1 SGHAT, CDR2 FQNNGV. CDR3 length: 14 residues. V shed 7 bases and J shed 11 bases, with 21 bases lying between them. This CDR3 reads CASTPGSRPETQHF. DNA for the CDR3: TGTGCCAGCACTCCCGGGAGTAGGCCAGAGACCCAGCATTTT.

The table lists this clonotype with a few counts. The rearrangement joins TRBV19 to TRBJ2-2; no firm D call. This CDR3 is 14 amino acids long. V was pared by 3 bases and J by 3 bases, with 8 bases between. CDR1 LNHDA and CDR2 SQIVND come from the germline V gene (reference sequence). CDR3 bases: TGTGCCAGTAGTATCCCCCGGTACACCGGGGAGCTGTTTTTT. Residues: CASSIPRYTGELFF.

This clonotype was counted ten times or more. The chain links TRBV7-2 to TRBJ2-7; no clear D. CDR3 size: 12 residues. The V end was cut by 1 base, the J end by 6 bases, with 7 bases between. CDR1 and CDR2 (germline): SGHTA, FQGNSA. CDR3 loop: CASSLVQSEQYF. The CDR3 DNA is TGTGCCAGCAGCTTAGTACAGTCCGAGCAGTACTTC. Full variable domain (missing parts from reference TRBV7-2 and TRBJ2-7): GAGVSQSPSNKVTEKGKDVELRCDPISGHTALYWYRQSLGQGLEFLIYFQGNSAPDKSGLPSDRFSAERTGGSVSTLTIQRTQQEDSAVYLCASSLVQSEQYFGPGTRLTVT.

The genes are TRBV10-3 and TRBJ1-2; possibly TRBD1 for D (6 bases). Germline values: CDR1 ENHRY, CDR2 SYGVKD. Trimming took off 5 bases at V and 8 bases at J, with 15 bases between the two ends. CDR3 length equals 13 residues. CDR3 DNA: TGTGCCATCAGTTTCGGGGGGGCTGGGGGCTACACCTTC. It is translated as CAISFGGAGGYTF.

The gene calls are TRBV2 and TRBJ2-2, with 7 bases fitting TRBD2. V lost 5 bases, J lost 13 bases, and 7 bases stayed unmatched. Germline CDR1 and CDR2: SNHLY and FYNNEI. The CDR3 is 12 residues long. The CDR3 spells CASSTRLAGLFF. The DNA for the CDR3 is TGTGCCAGCAGTACCCGACTAGCAGGGCTGTTTTTT.

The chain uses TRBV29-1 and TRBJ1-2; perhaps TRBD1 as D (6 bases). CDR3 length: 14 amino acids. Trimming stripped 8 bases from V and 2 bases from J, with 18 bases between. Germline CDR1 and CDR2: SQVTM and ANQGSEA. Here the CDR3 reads CSSSRTAWNYGYTF. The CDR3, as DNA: TGCAGCAGTTCGAGGACAGCCTGGAACTATGGCTACACCTTC.

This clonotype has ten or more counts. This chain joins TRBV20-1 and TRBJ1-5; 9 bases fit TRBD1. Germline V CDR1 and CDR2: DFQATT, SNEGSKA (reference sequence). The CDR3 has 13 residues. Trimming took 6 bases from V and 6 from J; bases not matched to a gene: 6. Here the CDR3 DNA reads TGCAGTGCGAAGGGACAGGGTCGTCAGCCCCAGCATTTT. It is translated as CSAKGQGRQPQHF.

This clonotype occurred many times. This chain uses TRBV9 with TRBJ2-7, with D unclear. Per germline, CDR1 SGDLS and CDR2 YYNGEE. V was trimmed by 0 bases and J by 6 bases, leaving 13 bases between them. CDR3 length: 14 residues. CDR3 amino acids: CASSVADAYTEQYF. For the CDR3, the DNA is TGTGCCAGCAGCGTAGCCGATGCCTATACCGAGCAGTACTTC.

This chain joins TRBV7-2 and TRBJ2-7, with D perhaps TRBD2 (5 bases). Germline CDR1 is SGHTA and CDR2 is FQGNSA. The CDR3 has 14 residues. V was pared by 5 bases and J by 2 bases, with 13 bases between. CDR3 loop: CASSQDELAYEQYF. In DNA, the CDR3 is TGTGCCAGCAGCCAAGATGAACTAGCCTACGAGCAGTACTTC.

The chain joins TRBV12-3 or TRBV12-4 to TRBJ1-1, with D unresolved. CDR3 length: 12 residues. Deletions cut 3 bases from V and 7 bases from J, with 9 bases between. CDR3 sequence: CASSFMAVEAFF. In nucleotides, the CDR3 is TGTGCCAGCAGTTTTATGGCAGTTGAAGCTTTCTTT.

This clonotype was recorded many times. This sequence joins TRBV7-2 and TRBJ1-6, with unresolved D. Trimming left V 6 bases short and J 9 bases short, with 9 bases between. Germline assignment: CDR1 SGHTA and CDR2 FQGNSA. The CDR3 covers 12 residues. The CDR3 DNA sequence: TGTGCCAGCAGGTTGGATCGTTCACCCCTCCACTTT. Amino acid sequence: CASRLDRSPLHF. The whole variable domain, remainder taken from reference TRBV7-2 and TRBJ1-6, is GAGVSQSPSNKVTEKGKDVELRCDPISGHTALYWYRQSLGQGLEFLIYFQGNSAPDKSGLPSDRFSAERTGGSVSTLTIQRTQQEDSAVYLCASRLDRSPLHFGNGTRLTVT.